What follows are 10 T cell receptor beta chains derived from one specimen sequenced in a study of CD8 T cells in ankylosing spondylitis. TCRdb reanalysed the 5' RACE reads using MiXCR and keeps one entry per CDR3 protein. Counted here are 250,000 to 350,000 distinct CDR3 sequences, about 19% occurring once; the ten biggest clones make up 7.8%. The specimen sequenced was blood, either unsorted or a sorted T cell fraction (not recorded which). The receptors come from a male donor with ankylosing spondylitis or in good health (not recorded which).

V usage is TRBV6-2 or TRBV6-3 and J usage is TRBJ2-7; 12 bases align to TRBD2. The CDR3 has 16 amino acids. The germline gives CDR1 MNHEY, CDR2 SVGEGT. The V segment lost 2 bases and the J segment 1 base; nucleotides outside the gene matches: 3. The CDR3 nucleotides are TGTGCCAGCAGTTACGAGGGACTAGCGGGTTCCTACGAGCAGTACGTC. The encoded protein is CASSYEGLAGSYEQYV.

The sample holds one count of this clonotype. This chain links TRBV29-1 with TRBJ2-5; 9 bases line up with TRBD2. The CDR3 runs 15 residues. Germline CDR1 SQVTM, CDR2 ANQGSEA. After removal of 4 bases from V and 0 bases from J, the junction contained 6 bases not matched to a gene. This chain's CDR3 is CSVAASGEYQETQYF. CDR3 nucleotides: TGCAGCGTTGCGGCTAGCGGGGAGTACCAAGAGACCCAGTACTTC.

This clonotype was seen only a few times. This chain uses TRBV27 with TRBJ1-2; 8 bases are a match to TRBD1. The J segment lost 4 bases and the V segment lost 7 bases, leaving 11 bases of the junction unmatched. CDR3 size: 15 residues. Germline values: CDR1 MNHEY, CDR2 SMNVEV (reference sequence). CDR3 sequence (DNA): TGTGCCAGCACCAGAACCGGGGACAGGCCCTATGGCTACACCTTC. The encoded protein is CASTRTGDRPYGYTF.

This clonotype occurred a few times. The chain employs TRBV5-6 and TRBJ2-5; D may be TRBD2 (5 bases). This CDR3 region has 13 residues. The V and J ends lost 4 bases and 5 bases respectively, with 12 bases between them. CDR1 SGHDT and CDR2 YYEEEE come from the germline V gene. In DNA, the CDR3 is TGTGCCAGCAGCGTCCAGGAGGTCGAGACCCAGTACTTC. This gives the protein CASSVQEVETQYF.

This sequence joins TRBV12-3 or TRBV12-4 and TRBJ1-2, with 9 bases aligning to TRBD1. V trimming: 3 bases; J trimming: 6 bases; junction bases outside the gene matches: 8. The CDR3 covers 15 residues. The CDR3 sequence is CASSFTGTGRNGYTF. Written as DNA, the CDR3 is TGTGCCAGCAGTTTTACGGGGACAGGGAGGAATGGCTACACCTTC.

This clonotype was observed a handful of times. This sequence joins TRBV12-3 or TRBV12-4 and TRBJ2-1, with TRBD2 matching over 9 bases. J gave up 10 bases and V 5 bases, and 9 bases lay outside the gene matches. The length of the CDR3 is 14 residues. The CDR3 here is CASSISGGPGEQFF. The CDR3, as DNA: TGTGCCAGCAGTATCAGCGGGGGGCCGGGAGAGCAGTTCTTC.

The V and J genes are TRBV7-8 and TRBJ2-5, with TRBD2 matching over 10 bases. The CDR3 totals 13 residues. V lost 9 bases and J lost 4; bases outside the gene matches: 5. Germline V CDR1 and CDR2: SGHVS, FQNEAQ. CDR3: CASLAGGGETQYF. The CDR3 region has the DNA TGTGCCAGTTTAGCGGGAGGAGGAGAGACCCAGTACTTC. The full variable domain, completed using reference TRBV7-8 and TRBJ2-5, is GAGVSQSPRYKVAKRGQDVALRCDPISGHVSLFWYQQALGQGPEFLTYFQNEAQLDKSGLPSDRFFAERPEGSVSTLKIQRTQQEDSAVYLCASLAGGGETQYFGPGTRLLVL.

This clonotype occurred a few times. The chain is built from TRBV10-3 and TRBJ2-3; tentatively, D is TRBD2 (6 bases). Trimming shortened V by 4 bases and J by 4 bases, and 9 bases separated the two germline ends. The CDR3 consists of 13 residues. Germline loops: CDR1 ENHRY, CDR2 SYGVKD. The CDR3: CAISGGDPDTQYF. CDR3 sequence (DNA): TGTGCCATCAGTGGGGGGGATCCAGATACGCAGTATTTT.

The CDR3 sequence: CAIFRIDEQYV. The DNA of the CDR3 is TGTGCCATCTTCCGTATCGACGAGCAGTACGTC. V and J are TRBV21-1 and TRBJ2-7. TRBV21-1 is a pseudogene segment. This CDR3 is built from 11 residues.

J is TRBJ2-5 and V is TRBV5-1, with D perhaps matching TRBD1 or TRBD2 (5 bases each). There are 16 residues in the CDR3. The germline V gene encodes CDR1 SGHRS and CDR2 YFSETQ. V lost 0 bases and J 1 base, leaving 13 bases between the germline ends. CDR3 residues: CASSLDLWGSQETQYF. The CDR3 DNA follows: TGCGCCAGCAGCTTGGATCTCTGGGGGAGCCAAGAGACCCAGTACTTC.